The entry below describes one TCR beta chain. No cognate antigen has been identified for it. The input lacks base qualities; no much larger clone sits a single base away. These data originate in a study of blood T cell repertoires in COVID-19 (TCRdb year 2020). In terms of the full investigation: Collaborator samples came from the United States, Italy and Spain and covered acute and convalescent phases of COVID-19. The material from the prospective study consisted of cDNA or gDNA derived from T cells, B-cell-depleted T cells, or PBMCs. Where available, HLA class I and class II types were taken from metadata supplied by the sample provider and were not determined by assay-based typing. The samples were drawn from two sources: the first 160 participants of the ongoing ImmuneRACE study, and approximately 1,300 subjects contributed by 6 global collaborators. A freely available public database, intended as a resource for researchers studying the immune response to SARS-CoV-2, is where the repertoires were released. Deeply sampled blood TCRbeta repertoires from subjects exposed to, actively infected with, or recovered from COVID-19 were included in the dataset. Nearly every sample came with metadata listing a de-identified subject ID, COVID-19 status, age in years and sex. Overall results and qualifications from the work: How much clinical and demographic metadata was included differed by source and by participant, and the metadata was provided uncurated.

Participants in the prospective study were aged roughly 18 to 90 years, lived in about two dozen United States geographic areas, and enrolled through a virtual design. In the prospective study, cohorts were assigned on the basis of participant-reported clinical history obtained from a screening survey and a study questionnaire. In the prospective study, mobile phlebotomists collected whole blood, serum and a nasopharyngeal or oropharyngeal swab from each participant. Additional blood draws and questionnaires over a 2-month period could optionally be provided by prospective study participants. Blood samples from the prospective study were shipped frozen or at room temperature prior to DNA extraction. The immunoSEQ Assay, a bias-controlled multiplex PCR, was used to amplify TCRbeta CDR3 regions from genomic DNA. The study's processing was this. Nucleated cell counts per sample were estimated from amplification of reference gene primers within the assay. Sequence reads were collapsed and filtered to measure the absolute abundance of every unique TCRbeta CDR3 rearrangement. For each sample, productive Simpson clonality was calculated as the square root of Simpson's diversity index over productive rearrangements. TCRdb took over this immuneACCESS table, retaining in-frame rearrangements with V and J assigned. Such tables are incomplete; in checked studies, under half of the missing clones stem from an unresolved V gene, and the remainder is unexplained. Clone size and the V and J calls come from that table; the DNA yielded D and trimming. The sample has roughly 200,000 clones on record, 65% to 90% of them singletons. 3.5% to 4% of the sample is taken by the ten largest.

Taken from cysteine to phenylalanine, the CDR3 has 15 residues. The kept DNA is CDR3 alone, 45 bases in frame from the first base. The junction shows trimming of 6 bases on V and 6 bases on J, and the gene matches do not reach 11 bases of it. Via the germline V gene, CDR1 is MDHEN and CDR2 SYDVKM. This receptor was identified in a middle-aged woman with acute COVID-19. What was sequenced was PBMCs or T cells enriched from blood (not recorded which). The chain links TRBV28 with TRBJ2-7; 10 nucleotides in the junction match TRBD1. The CDR3 has the sequence CASSWAGTGALEQYF. The DNA reads TGTGCCAGCAGCTGGGCCGGGACAGGGGCCCTCGAGCAGTACTTC.